The 27 T cell receptor beta chains below were found in one sample sequenced in a study of shared clonotypes between healthy human individuals. The protocol was immunoSEQ multiplex PCR, while the TCRdb copy is restricted to in-frame clones and leaves out a portion. Here the sample spans some 2,100,000 clones, approximately 94% being singletons. Source material: naive CD4+ T cells sorted from blood. Stated subset: CD45RA+ positively selected. Receptors were obtained from a man between 18 and 35 years old in good health.

V is TRBV30 and J is TRBJ1-1; D is unclear. The germline V gene has CDR1 GTSNPN and CDR2 SVGIG (reference sequence). The ends were cut back, 4 bases at V and 1 base at J, with 7 bases in the middle. The CDR3 length is 12 residues. CDR3 nucleotide sequence: TGTGCCTGGAAGTACCGGAACACTGAAGCTTTCTTT. Its translation is CAWKYRNTEAFF. Filled out from reference TRBV30 and TRBJ1-1, the complete variable domain reads SQTIHQWPATLVQPVGSPLSLECTVEGTSNPNLYWYRQAAGRGLQLLFYSVGIGQISSEVPQNLSASRPQDRQFILSSKKLLLSDSGFYLCAWKYRNTEAFFGQGTRLTVV.

The sample holds a few counts of this clone. The chain links TRBV6-1 to TRBJ2-3; weak D call: TRBD2 (6 bases). This CDR3 has 16 residues. The V gene lost 3 bases and the J gene lost 0 bases, with 13 bases spanning the gap. Germline V gene sequence: CDR1 MNHNS, CDR2 SASEGT. CDR3 DNA: TGTGCCAGCAGTGAGTACGGCGGGACTAGCACAGATACGCAGTATTTT. Translation: CASSEYGGTSTDTQYF.

As DNA, the CDR3 is TGTGCCAGCACCGGGACAACTCAAGAGACCCAGTACTTC. Translated, it gives CASTGTTQETQYF. J is TRBJ2-5 and V is TRBV2; D might be TRBD1 (6 bases). CDR3 length: 13 amino acids. In germline, CDR1 is SNHLY, CDR2 FYNNEI. V lost 7 bases, J lost 2 bases, and 11 bases lay in between.

The V and J genes are TRBV10-2 and TRBJ1-3; possibly TRBD1 for D (5 bases). CDR3 length: 15 amino acids. Germline V lookup: CDR1 WSHSY, CDR2 SAAADI. The V and J ends lost 7 bases and 0 bases respectively, with 13 bases between them. The CDR3 reads CASTRDGDSGNTIYF. The CDR3, as DNA: TGCGCCAGCACCAGGGACGGGGACTCTGGAAACACCATATATTTT.

This chain joins TRBV11-2 and TRBJ2-7; possibly TRBD2 for D (6 bases). The V and J ends lost 5 bases and 2 bases respectively, with 16 bases between them. The length of the CDR3 is 15 residues. Germline values: CDR1 SGHAT, CDR2 FQNNGV. The CDR3 nucleotides are TGTGCCAGCAGCCTTGAGGGACTGGATACCTACGAGCAGTACTTC. Encoded protein: CASSLEGLDTYEQYF. The variable domain in full, with the rest retrieved from reference TRBV11-2 and TRBJ2-7, is EAGVAQSPRYKIIEKRQSVAFWCNPISGHATLYWYQQILGQGPKLLIQFQNNGVVDDSQLPKDRFSAERLKGVDSTLKIQPAKLEDSAVYLCASSLEGLDTYEQYFGPGTRLTVT.

The gene calls are TRBV9 and TRBJ1-6; 8 positions match TRBD1. The CDR3 extends over 14 amino acids. The trim removed 8 bases at V and 7 bases at J, leaving 8 bases unmatched. Germline CDR1 is SGDLS and CDR2 is YYNGEE. The CDR3 DNA is TGTGCCAGTAACGATCCAGGGGGCAATTCACCCCTCCACTTT. Translated: CASNDPGGNSPLHF.

The chain uses TRBV5-6 and TRBJ2-5; 8 positions match TRBD2. Germline V CDR1 and CDR2: SGHDT, YYEEEE. V was clipped by 5 bases and J by 5 bases; unmatched bases: 8. CDR3 length: 14 amino acids. The CDR3 spells CASRRTSPMETQYF. The CDR3 DNA reads as TGTGCCAGCAGACGGACTAGCCCGATGGAGACCCAGTACTTC. The whole variable domain, filled in from reference TRBV5-6 and TRBJ2-5, reads DAGVTQSPTHLIKTRGQQVTLRCSPKSGHDTVSWYQQALGQGPQFIFQYYEEEERQRGNFPDRFSGHQFPNYSSELNVNALLLGDSALYLCASRRTSPMETQYFGPGTRLLVL.

This chain joins TRBV5-6 and TRBJ1-2; D uncertain. Germline CDR1 and CDR2: SGHDT and YYEEEE. There are 15 residues in the CDR3. V shed 0 bases and J shed 2 bases, with 11 bases lying between them. CDR3 DNA: TGTGCCAGCAGCTTGGTGAAGGGATCGAACTATGGCTACACCTTC. Its protein is CASSLVKGSNYGYTF.

V gene TRBV11-3 combines with J gene TRBJ2-5, with D unresolved. The CDR3 runs to 13 residues. Between the trimmed V and J ends, which lost 5 bases and 2 bases, there was a span of 9 bases. Per germline, CDR1 SGHNT and CDR2 YENEEA. CDR3 sequence (DNA): TGTGCCAGCAGCCGAGGAATACAAGAGACCCAGTACTTC. Translating gives CASSRGIQETQYF.

The chain has TRBV28 and TRBJ1-2; D may be TRBD1 (6 bases). V lost 9 bases to trimming and J lost 4 bases, with 9 bases between them. CDR3 size: 11 residues. Per the germline V gene, CDR1 is MDHEN and CDR2 is SYDVKM. CDR3 nucleotides: TGTGCCAGTGTACAGGGCTATGGCTACACCTTC. Its protein is CASVQGYGYTF.

The chain is built from TRBV9 and TRBJ2-5; no clear D gene. The germline gives CDR1 SGDLS, CDR2 YYNGEE. The V end lost 3 bases, the J end lost 2 bases, and 11 bases lay between the germline ends. The CDR3 consists of 14 residues. In DNA form, the CDR3 reads TGTGCCAGCAGCGCCGGGCCCTCACAAGAGACCCAGTACTTC. Its protein is CASSAGPSQETQYF.

The CDR3 DNA reads TGTGCCAGCAGCTCACCCGCGGGACTAGTCTCCTACAATGAGCAGTTCTTC. Residues: CASSSPAGLVSYNEQFF. The genes are TRBV11-2 and TRBJ2-1, with 8 bases identical to TRBD2. CDR3 size: 17 residues. Germline CDR1 SGHAT, CDR2 FQNNGV. V lost 4 bases, J lost 0 bases, and 8 bases stayed unmatched.

This clone was picked up one time. The chain recombines TRBV11-2 with TRBJ2-1; 12 nucleotides match TRBD2. Germline V gene sequence: CDR1 SGHAT, CDR2 FQNNGV. With V trimmed by 1 base and J by 8 bases, 3 bases remained unmatched. The CDR3 extends over 15 amino acids. The CDR3 bases are TGTGCCAGCAGCTTAGGGAGACTAGCGGGAGATGAGCAGTTCTTC. Its translation is CASSLGRLAGDEQFF.

This chain links TRBV30 with TRBJ1-6; no clear D gene. This CDR3 spans 12 amino acids. Trimming left V 7 bases short and J 10 bases short, with 14 bases between. Per germline, CDR1 GTSNPN and CDR2 SVGIG (reference sequence). The CDR3 loop reads CASSLVSSPLHF. The CDR3 nucleotides are TGTGCCTCCTCCTTGGTGTCGTCACCCCTCCACTTT.

The chain employs TRBV6-5 and TRBJ1-5; D possibly corresponds to TRBD1 (5 bases). V was shortened by 5 bases and J by 7 bases, with 12 bases between the two germline ends. From germline, CDR1 is MNHEY and CDR2 SVGAGI. The CDR3 covers 13 residues. The CDR3 coding sequence is TGTGCCAGCAGTCCCCTCGGGGGACAGCCCCAGCATTTT. Translating it yields CASSPLGGQPQHF.

The chain employs TRBV5-1 and TRBJ2-3; 9 positions match TRBD2. Germline loops: CDR1 SGHRS, CDR2 YFSETQ. The CDR3 runs to 14 residues. The V gene end was trimmed by 5 bases and the J gene end by 4 bases; junction bases not matched to a gene: 5. Here the CDR3 DNA reads TGCGCCAGCAGAAAACTAGCGGGCGCAGATACGCAGTATTTT. The encoded protein is CASRKLAGADTQYF.

V usage is TRBV18 and J usage is TRBJ1-2; D is undetermined. Germline CDR1 is KGHSH and CDR2 is LQKENI. This CDR3 comprises 13 residues. V lost 0 bases, J lost 8 bases, and 10 bases lay in between. DNA of the CDR3: TGTGCCAGCTCACCACCCCAAGTTACCGGCTACACCTTC. Its protein is CASSPPQVTGYTF.

The chain links TRBV19 to TRBJ1-1, with TRBD1 matching 8 bases. The V segment lost 3 bases and the J segment 1 base; nucleotides outside the gene matches: 4. The CDR3 extends over 15 amino acids. The germline gives CDR1 LNHDA, CDR2 SQIVND (reference sequence). Written as DNA, the CDR3 is TGTGCCAGTAGTATCTCAGGGGGCAAGAACACTGAAGCTTTCTTT. Translated, it gives CASSISGGKNTEAFF.

V and J are TRBV30 and TRBJ2-7; no clear D. Trimming stripped 0 bases from V and 6 bases from J, with 9 bases between. The CDR3 covers 12 residues. CDR1 is GTSNPN and CDR2 is SVGIG in the germline V gene (reference sequence). CDR3 amino acids: CAWSVMRGEQYF. The CDR3 DNA reads as TGTGCCTGGAGTGTAATGAGAGGCGAGCAGTACTTC.

A word on this clone: Different DNA sequences within this sample yield the same CDR3. The rearrangement joins TRBV6-5 to TRBJ2-7; 8 bases fit TRBD1. The germline V gene has CDR1 MNHEY and CDR2 SVGAGI. The CDR3 length is 15 residues. V gave up 5 bases and J gave up 1 base; unmatched junction bases: 7. The CDR3 DNA follows: TGTGCCAGCAGTAGCCCCGGGACAGGATCCTACGAGCAGTACTTC. It codes for CASSSPGTGSYEQYF.

This sequence joins TRBV7-2 and TRBJ2-7; D possibly matches TRBD1 or TRBD2 (6 bases each). The CDR3 extends over 15 amino acids. Germline-derived CDR1 and CDR2 are SGHTA and FQGNSA. V gave up 5 bases and J gave up 4 bases, with 18 bases separating them. The CDR3 DNA reads as TGTGCCAGCAGCCGGGGGCTAACTCACCCATACGAGCAGTACTTC. It specifies CASSRGLTHPYEQYF.

The chain combines TRBV5-4 with TRBJ2-7, with 7 bases that match TRBD1. The trim removed 3 bases at V and 6 bases at J, leaving 6 bases unmatched. Germline V gene sequence: CDR1 SGHNT, CDR2 YYREEE (reference sequence). The CDR3 is made up of 13 amino acids. CDR3 sequence (DNA): TGTGCCAGCAGCTCCACAGGGGCAGCCGAGCAGTACTTC. It specifies CASSSTGAAEQYF. The whole variable domain, filled in from reference TRBV5-4 and TRBJ2-7, reads ETGVTQSPTHLIKTRGQQVTLRCSSQSGHNTVSWYQQALGQGPQFIFQYYREEENGRGNFPPRFSGLQFPNYSSELNVNALELDDSALYLCASSSTGAAEQYFGPGTRLTVT.

V usage is TRBV4-3 and J usage is TRBJ1-6; 11 bases match TRBD1. Losses at the gene ends were 3 bases for V and 0 bases for J; bases not matched to a gene: 10. Germline CDR1 reads LGHNA; CDR2 reads YSLEER. The CDR3 has 20 amino acids. CDR3 nucleotide sequence: TGCGCCAGCAGCCAGGGAGTTGGGGGACAGGGGGACTCCTATAATTCACCCCTCCACTTT. Amino acids: CASSQGVGGQGDSYNSPLHF.

The chain employs TRBV19 and TRBJ2-7, with unresolved D. The length of the CDR3 is 14 residues. Deletions cut 0 bases from V and 3 bases from J, with 9 bases between. Germline V gene sequence: CDR1 LNHDA, CDR2 SQIVND (reference sequence). CDR3: CASSIDLPNYEQYF. CDR3 sequence (DNA): TGTGCCAGTAGTATAGATCTACCCAACTACGAGCAGTACTTC. Full variable domain (remainder filled in from reference TRBV19 and TRBJ2-7): DGGITQSPKYLFRKEGQNVTLSCEQNLNHDAMYWYRQDPGQGLRLIYYSQIVNDFQKGDIAEGYSVSREKKESFPLTVTSAQKNPTAFYLCASSIDLPNYEQYFGPGTRLTVT.

This chain connects TRBV6-5 to TRBJ1-5; 9 bases match TRBD1. This CDR3 comprises 16 residues. Trimming removed 4 bases from V and 2 bases from J; junction bases left unmatched: 6. Germline V lookup: CDR1 MNHEY, CDR2 SVGAGI. The CDR3 region has the DNA TGTGCCAGCAGTTCAAACAGGGGGCCCGGCAATCAGCCCCAGCATTTT. Its protein is CASSSNRGPGNQPQHF.

V is TRBV9 and J is TRBJ2-7; tentatively, D is TRBD1 (5 bases). The CDR3 sequence is 13 residues long. Trimming took 4 bases from V and 6 from J, leaving 14 bases between them. Germline V gene sequence: CDR1 SGDLS, CDR2 YYNGEE. In nucleotides, the CDR3 is TGTGCCAGCAGCCCTGGGAAGGGGTTCGAGCAGTACTTC. Protein sequence: CASSPGKGFEQYF. The full variable domain, completed using reference TRBV9 and TRBJ2-7, is DSGVTQTPKHLITATGQRVTLRCSPRSGDLSVYWYQQSLDQGLQFLIQYYNGEERAKGNILERFSAQQFPDLHSELNLSSLELGDSALYFCASSPGKGFEQYFGPGTRLTVT.

The gene calls are TRBV28 and TRBJ1-5; TRBD1 agrees at 7 bases. The CDR3 extends over 16 amino acids. V shed 3 bases and J 2 bases; nucleotides not matched to a gene: 7. Germline values: CDR1 MDHEN, CDR2 SYDVKM. This chain's CDR3 is CASSLRTGLGNQPQHF. The CDR3 bases are TGTGCCAGCAGTTTGAGGACAGGCCTAGGCAATCAGCCCCAGCATTTT.